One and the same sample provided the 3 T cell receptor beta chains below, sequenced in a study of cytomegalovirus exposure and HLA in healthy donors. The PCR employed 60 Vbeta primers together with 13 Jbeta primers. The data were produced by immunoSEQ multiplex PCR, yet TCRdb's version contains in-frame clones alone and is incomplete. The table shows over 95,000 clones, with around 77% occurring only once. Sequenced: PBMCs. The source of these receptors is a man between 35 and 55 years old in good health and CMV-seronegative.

In nucleotides, the CDR3 is TGTGCCAGCAGTTTGGACAGGGGCTACGAGCAGTACTTC. It translates to CASSLDRGYEQYF. The chain combines TRBV6-6 with TRBJ2-7; 9 bases are a match to TRBD1. V lost 4 bases and J lost 3; bases outside the gene matches: 1. The V gene's germline CDR1 is MNHNY and CDR2 SVGAGI (reference sequence). The CDR3 contains 13 residues.

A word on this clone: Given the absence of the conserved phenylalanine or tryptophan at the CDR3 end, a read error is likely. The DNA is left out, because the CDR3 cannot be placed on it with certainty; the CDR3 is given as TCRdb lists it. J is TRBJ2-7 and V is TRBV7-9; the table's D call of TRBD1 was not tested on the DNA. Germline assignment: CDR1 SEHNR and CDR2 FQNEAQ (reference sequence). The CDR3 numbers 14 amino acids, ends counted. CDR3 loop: CASTSSGTGGILAL.

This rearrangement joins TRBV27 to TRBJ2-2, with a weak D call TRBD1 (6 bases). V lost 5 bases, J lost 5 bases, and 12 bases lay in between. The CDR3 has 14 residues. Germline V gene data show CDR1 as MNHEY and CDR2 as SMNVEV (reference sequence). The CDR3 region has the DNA TGTGCCAGCAGTCCCAGGACAGCGACCGGGGAGCTGTTTTTT. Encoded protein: CASSPRTATGELFF.